This T cell receptor (beta chain) comes out of a study of blood T cell repertoires in COVID-19. Between the trimmed V and J ends, which lost 0 bases and 5 bases, there was a span of 17 bases. This CDR3 is 16 amino acids long. Germline V lookup: CDR1 LGHNA, CDR2 YSLEER. Participants spanned ages about 18 to 100 years and resided in some 22 US areas. Cohorts were assigned according to the clinical history that participants reported. Those designated as exposed participants met a COVID-19 case within 2 weeks before study entry. Original methodology: Reference gene primer amplification yielded estimated nucleated cell counts. Here immunoSEQ multiplex PCR was the method, and the copy in TCRdb shows in-frame clones only, minus some. The DNA was the basis for D and trimming; V, J and clone size are from that table. The profile shows some 270,000 clones, 80% to 90% of them singletons.

The sequenced material came from PBMCs or T cells enriched from blood (not recorded which). The TCR was taken from a woman aged 40 to 50 who had been exposed to COVID-19. This chain joins TRBV4-3 and TRBJ2-7, with D perhaps TRBD1 (7 bases). As DNA, the CDR3 is TGCGCCAGCAGCCAAGACCCCGGACTAAGGGGGCACGAGCAGTACTTC. This gives the protein CASSQDPGLRGHEQYF.